This T cell receptor (beta chain) emerged from a study of cytomegalovirus exposure and HLA in healthy donors (dated by TCRdb to 2016 to 2017). At the level of the whole study: In an earlier analysis of 550 to 750 of the donors, roughly 300 Gb of sequence data and approximately 100 million unique TCR beta sequences from about 190 million T cells were reported. To predict cytomegalovirus infection status, the study combined high-throughput TCR immunosequencing, statistical association of individual TCRs with disease status, and machine learning. Among about 390 genotyped donors of the cohort, an average of approximately 250,000 unique TCR beta nucleotide sequences were sequenced per donor, 15% to 20% of them non-productive. The genetic ancestry cluster associated with self-reported Caucasian donors included around 76% of the roughly 380 genotyped donors. HLA typing included class I and class II loci at four-digit resolution. Besides the first cohort of approximately 710 subjects, a separate validation cohort made up of 95 to 150 different subjects was used. All discovery cohort repertoires had been generated on a single sequencing platform. Approximately 300 gigabases of sequencing data and tens of millions of unique TCR sequences were included in an early release covering 550 to 800 HLA-typed donors. Five DR-DQ haplotypes were handled as single units for association and clustering, since linkage in the cohort was strong. In a later genetic analysis, genome-wide SNP genotypes for about 65% of the 666 donors were used, and that subset was treated as a discovery cohort. Typing coverage differed by locus: A, B, C, DRB1 and DQB1 were typed in roughly 620-630 donors, DQA1 in about 550, DPA1 in 600 to 610, and DPB1 in around 490. Rather than using new phenotypic data, the later analysis identified candidate immune exposures from TCR beta sequences and from how often those sequences occurred across donors. To decide whether each TCR beta V gene segment behaved as functional or pseudogenic, an earlier analysis of 587 of the donors relied on high-throughput TCR beta sequencing. The study was designed to test whether signatures of past pathogen exposure could be identified by cataloging public T cell receptors. Donor age, sex, ethnicity and CMV serostatus were collected together with the repertoire data. A later analysis re-examined previously published TCR beta repertoires from more than 600 donors and added high-resolution HLA genotyping to investigate patterns of TCR occurrence. The study used immunosequencing to profile the T cell repertoires of about 670 subjects and linked those repertoires to cytomegalovirus serostatus.

A word on this clone: This receptor's antigen is unknown. Per-base quality was not reported, and no clone a single base away is much larger than it.

Results and caveats for the whole study, not just this receptor: In a later genetic analysis, fewer N-insertions in productive TCRs were reported among donors in an Asian-associated ancestry cluster than the approximately 670-donor mean. Because counts were too low, about 18 rarely observed V segments, including chromosome 9 orphons, were left out of the earlier analysis of about 620 of the donors. A later analysis found that most CMV-associated TCR beta chains appeared HLA-restricted, with HLA associations seemingly driven largely by CMV exposure. Roughly uniform sequencing depth across donors was assumed in presence/absence analyses, although this assumption may not hold. Some IMGT-functional V segments, including TRBV6-2 and TRBV6-3, could not be distinguished by the 87-base-pair reads and were therefore excluded. Correlated functional status among segregating V segments might reflect linkage disequilibrium, but an unknown experimental factor could not be ruled out. In an earlier analysis of approximately 590 of the donors, most TCR beta V segments were observed in productive rearrangements about 87% or about 30% of the time, broadly matching IMGT annotations. The authors suggested that the approach could potentially be extended to other disease states and immunological phenotypes. In a later analysis, HLA-associated TCR beta chains were found to be more clonally expanded and to have lower generation probabilities than equally common non-associated chains. HLA typing was unavailable for some donors at each locus, so association tests used only the typed subset. In a later analysis, the rate of TCR association differed among HLA loci, with DRB1 alleles having the most associated TCRs and HLA-C alleles having the fewest. When HLA alleles, especially DR and DQ, strongly co-occurred, attributing TCR associations to individual alleles was difficult. In a later genetic analysis, a missense DCLRE1C variant was associated with V-gene and J-gene trimming of TCR beta chains, and the association was replicated in an independent cohort. Most TCR sequences were observed very rarely across donors, whereas some public TCRs were present in many individuals. A further reported finding was that TCR beta sequences accurately predicted the HLA-A and HLA-B alleles for most subjects in the first cohort. In a later analysis, several top co-occurrence clusters were reported to appear linked to parvovirus B19, influenza, CMV and Epstein-Barr virus. A cluster of highly shared sequence variants was judged likely to be a technical artifact of the sequencing pipeline. The study listed 164 TCR beta chains as associated with cytomegalovirus. In a later analysis, around 15,000 TCR beta sequences were associated with specific HLA alleles at a false discovery rate of 0.05. The cohort was sequenced for TCR beta chains only, and without alpha or paired-chain data the features that could be detected were limited. The classifier was reported to diagnose cytomegalovirus status with high specificity and sensitivity in both the original cohort and the validation cohort. CMV serostatus was the only immune exposure information available for the cohort. In vitro tests confirmed that a few of the cytomegalovirus-associated TCR beta chains recognize cytomegalovirus antigens.

Its CDR3 holds 13 amino acids, cysteine through phenylalanine. The CDR3 DNA has 39 bases and is translated from base 1. The trim is 5 bases for V and 4 bases for J, with a gap of 11 bases between the germline ends. The germline V gene encodes CDR1 MDHEN and CDR2 SYDVKM. The library was built by means of the immunoSEQ multiplex PCR assay. For the multiplex PCR, a mixture combining 60 forward primers for TCR Vbeta segments and 13 reverse primers for TCR Jbeta segments was used. Amplification of the CDR3 region of rearranged TCR beta genes was performed with a multiplex PCR assay on genomic DNA. On the Illumina HiSeq System, the amplified TCR beta libraries were sequenced as 87-base-pair reads. In the source study's methods: Across the 500 to 700 repertoires, a later analysis counted 80 million or so unique TCR beta chains, 9.5 million to 12 million of which were shared by at least two donors. A nearest-neighbor algorithm error-corrected the raw reads and collapsed the reads into unique sequences, merging closely related sequences to remove PCR and sequencing errors. Alignment of CDR3 sequences to IMGT reference sequences was used to assign V, D and J gene segments. Each retained sequence needed at least a six-nucleotide match to both a V gene segment and a J gene segment. Rearrangements were called productive when the CDR3 lacked stop codons and stayed in frame with V and J; all others were non-productive. CDR3 was defined by IMGT convention, running from the second conserved V-encoded cysteine to the conserved J-encoded phenylalanine. Sequences without an unambiguous match to a single V gene segment were excluded from the earlier analysis of about 600 of the donors. An earlier analysis of 587 of the donors classified V segments as functional when productive rearrangements were above 56.7% and as segregating when the standard deviation between donors was above 5%. A statistical classification framework was built to diagnose cytomegalovirus status from the catalog of TCR beta chain sequences. A later analysis assigned V and J genes by comparing TCR nucleotide sequences with IMGT/GENE-DB human TR gene sequences. Using the TCRdist pipeline, a later analysis assigned CDR3 sequences along with most-parsimonious VDJ recombination scenarios. In a later analysis, each TCR beta chain was defined by its CDR3 amino acid sequence together with its V-gene family, and reads lacking a unique V-gene family were excluded. To address suspected cross-contamination and a sequencing artifact, a later analysis removed 592 highly shared, low-generation-probability nucleotide sequences. In a later analysis, a clonal expansion index was calculated for each public chain from normalized within-repertoire ranks of inferred template counts. In a later analysis, generation probabilities were computed with a VDJ recombination model fitted to out-of-frame rearrangements, and the resulting probabilities were checked against IGoR. A later analysis scored TCR-TCR, TCR-HLA and TCR-CMV co-occurrence with hypergeometric tests, applying a repertoire-size bias correction to TCR pairs. False discovery rates were estimated in a later analysis by permuting HLA or CMV assignments 20 times. In a later analysis, co-occurring TCRs were grouped using DBSCAN, and TCRdist sequence similarity was added for clustering within HLA-allele-positive subsets. Repertoires with fewer than 30,000 or more than 120,000 public chains, plus five repertoires with anomalous nucleotide sharing, were excluded from co-occurrence clustering. Not all clones reach the TCRdb copy of this immuneACCESS table, which keeps in-frame sequences only. Checked studies attribute under half of the gap to unresolved V genes and leave the rest unexplained. That table furnishes V, J and clone size, whereas the DNA furnished D and trimming. A total of 200,000 to 250,000 clones appear in this sample, 76% of them only once. The ten largest make up approximately 0.6% of the sample.

The cohort was made up of roughly 670 healthy bone marrow donors. All cohort members were sampled while nominally healthy, although unrecorded immune exposures were likely present. The donor was CMV seronegative and belonged to the group of around 350 seronegative cohort members. A peripheral blood sample was provided by each donor, and peripheral blood mononuclear cells were used for TCR beta sequencing. The Qiagen DNeasy Blood Extraction Kit was used to extract genomic DNA from the blood cell samples. The chain is assembled from TRBV28 and TRBJ1-2; the D gene cannot be resolved reliably. This TCR derives from a young man in good health and CMV-seronegative. The sequenced sample was PBMCs. The CDR3 loop reads CASSQSGIYGYTF. The DNA is TGTGCCAGCAGTCAATCGGGGATCTATGGCTACACCTTC.